The sample holds a few counts of the clone carrying this T cell receptor (beta chain). Using unique molecular identifiers, the investigators prepared the TCRbeta library. TCRdb processed the PCR reads anew with MiXCR; each CDR3 protein has one entry. Among 500,000 to 600,000 distinct CDR3 sequences listed, 27% were seen once. The data are from a study of T-cell reconstitution after alpha-beta-depleted transplantation in children. CDR1 and CDR2 from the germline V gene are DFQATT and SNEGSKA (reference sequence). The CDR3 contains 16 residues. V lost 2 bases to trimming and J lost 2 bases; unmatched junction nucleotides: 5.

The sample here was PBMCs, taken before TCRalphabeta/CD19-depleted stem cell transplant. The origin of this receptor is a boy under two years old with Wiskott-Aldrich syndrome, due to receive a stem cell transplant. The V and J genes are TRBV20-1 and TRBJ2-1; 11 nucleotides line up with TRBD2. CDR3 residues: CSARPGTSGTYNEQFF. CDR3 DNA: TGCAGTGCTAGACCCGGGACTAGCGGTACCTACAATGAGCAGTTCTTC.